This T cell receptor (beta chain) derives from a study of blood T cell repertoires in COVID-19. Study information: Both acute and convalescent COVID-19 samples were obtained from the United States, Italy and Spain.

Under the authors' procedure: Amplification of reference gene primers provided the estimated nucleated cell counts. Measured with immunoSEQ multiplex PCR; TCRdb has only the in-frame clones, and not every one. That table supplies the V and J calls and clone size; D and trimming were determined from the DNA. There are roughly 69,000 clones in the sample; around three quarters occur only once, and 4% to 5.5% lies in the top ten. Trimming cost V 0 bases and J 6 bases; bases outside gene matches: 5. The CDR3 extends over 16 amino acids. Germline V lookup: CDR1 MRHNA, CDR2 SNTAGT. The origin of this receptor is a human donor in a cohort sampled during active COVID-19. The chain links TRBV6-4 to TRBJ2-3; 11 bases agree with TRBD2. The sample comprised peripheral blood. CDR3 loop: CASSDSSGGGPDTQYF. The CDR3 bases are TGTGCCAGCAGTGACTCTAGCGGGGGGGGCCCGGATACGCAGTATTTT.